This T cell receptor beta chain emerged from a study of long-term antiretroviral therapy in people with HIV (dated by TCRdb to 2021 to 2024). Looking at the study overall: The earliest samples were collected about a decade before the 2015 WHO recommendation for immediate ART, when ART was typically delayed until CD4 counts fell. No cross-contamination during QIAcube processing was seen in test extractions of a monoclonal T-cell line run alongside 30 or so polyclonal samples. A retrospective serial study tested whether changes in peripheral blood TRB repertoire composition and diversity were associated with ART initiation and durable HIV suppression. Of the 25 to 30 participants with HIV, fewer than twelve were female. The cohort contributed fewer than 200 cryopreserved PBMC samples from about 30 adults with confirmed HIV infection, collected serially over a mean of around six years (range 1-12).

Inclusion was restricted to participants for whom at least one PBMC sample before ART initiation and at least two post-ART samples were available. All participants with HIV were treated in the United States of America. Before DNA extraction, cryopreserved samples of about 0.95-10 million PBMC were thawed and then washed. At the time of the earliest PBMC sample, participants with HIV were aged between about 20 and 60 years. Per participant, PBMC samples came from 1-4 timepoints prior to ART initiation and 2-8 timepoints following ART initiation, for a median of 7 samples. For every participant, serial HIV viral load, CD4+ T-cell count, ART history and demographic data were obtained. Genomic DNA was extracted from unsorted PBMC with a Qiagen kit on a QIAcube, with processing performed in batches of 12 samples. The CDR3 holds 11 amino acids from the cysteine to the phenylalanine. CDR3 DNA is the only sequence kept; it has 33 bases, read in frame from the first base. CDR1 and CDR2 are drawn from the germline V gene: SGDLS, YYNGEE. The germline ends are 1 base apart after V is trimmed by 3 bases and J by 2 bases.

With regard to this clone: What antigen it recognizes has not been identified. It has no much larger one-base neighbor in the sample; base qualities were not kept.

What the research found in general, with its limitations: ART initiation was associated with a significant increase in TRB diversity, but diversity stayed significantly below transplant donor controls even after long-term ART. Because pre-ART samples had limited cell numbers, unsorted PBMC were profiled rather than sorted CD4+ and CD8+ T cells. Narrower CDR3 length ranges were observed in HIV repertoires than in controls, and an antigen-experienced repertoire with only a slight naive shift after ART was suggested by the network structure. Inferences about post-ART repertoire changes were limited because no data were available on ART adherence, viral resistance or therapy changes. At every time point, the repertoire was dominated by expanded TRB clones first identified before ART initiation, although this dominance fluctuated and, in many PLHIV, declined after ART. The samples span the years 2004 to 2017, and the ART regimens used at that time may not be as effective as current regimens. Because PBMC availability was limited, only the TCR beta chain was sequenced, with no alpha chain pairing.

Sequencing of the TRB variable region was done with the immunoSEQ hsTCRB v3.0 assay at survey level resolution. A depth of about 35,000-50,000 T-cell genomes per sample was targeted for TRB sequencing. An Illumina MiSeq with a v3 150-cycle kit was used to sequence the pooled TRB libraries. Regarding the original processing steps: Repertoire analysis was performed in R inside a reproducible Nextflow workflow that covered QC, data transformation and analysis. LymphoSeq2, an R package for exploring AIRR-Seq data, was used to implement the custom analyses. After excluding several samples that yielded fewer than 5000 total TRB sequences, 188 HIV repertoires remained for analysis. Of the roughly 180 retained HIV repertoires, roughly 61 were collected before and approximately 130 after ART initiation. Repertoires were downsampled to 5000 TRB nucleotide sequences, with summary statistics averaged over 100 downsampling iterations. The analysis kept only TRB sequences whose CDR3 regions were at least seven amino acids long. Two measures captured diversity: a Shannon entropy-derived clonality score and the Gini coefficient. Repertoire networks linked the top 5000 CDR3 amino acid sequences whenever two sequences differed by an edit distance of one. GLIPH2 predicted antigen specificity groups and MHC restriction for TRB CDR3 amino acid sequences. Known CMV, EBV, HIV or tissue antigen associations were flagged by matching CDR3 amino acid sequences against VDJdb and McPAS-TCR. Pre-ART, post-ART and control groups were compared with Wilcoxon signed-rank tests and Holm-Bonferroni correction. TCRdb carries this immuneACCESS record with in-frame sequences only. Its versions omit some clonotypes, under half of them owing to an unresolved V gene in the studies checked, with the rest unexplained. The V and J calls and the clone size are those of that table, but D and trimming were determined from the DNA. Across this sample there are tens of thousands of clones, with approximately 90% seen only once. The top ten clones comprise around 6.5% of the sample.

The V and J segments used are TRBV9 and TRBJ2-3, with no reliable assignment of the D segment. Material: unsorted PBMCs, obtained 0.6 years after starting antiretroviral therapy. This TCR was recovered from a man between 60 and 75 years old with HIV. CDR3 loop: CASSDTDTQYF. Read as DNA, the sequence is TGTGCCAGCAGCGACACAGATACGCAGTATTTT.